This TCR beta chain came from a study of blood T cells in healthy people across ages. Findings and caveats of the study: Getting older went along with TCR beta diversity per million T cells dropping roughly linearly.

This clonotype was seen a handful of times. Its antigen is undetermined. V dropped 4 bases and J dropped 9 bases, with 13 bases sitting between them. The V gene's germline CDR1 is SGHTA and CDR2 FQGNSA. The CDR3 extends over 13 amino acids. Next came a second PCR, run for about 7 to 12 cycles, which used a sample-barcoded 5' primer along with a J-beta primer mix. Every cDNA molecule bore a tag from a template-switch adaptor containing 12 random nucleotides. CDR3-containing paired-end reads numbered at least 3 million in each sample. TCRdb recomputed calls from the 5' RACE reads with MiXCR, one row per CDR3 protein. The data hold around 800,000 distinct CDR3 sequences, with about 55% observed a single time.

The origin of this receptor is an elderly man in good health. Sequenced input: blood. The genes are TRBV7-2 and TRBJ2-1, with D possibly being TRBD2 (5 bases). The CDR3 region has the DNA TGTGCCAGCAGCTCGATGATTGGGAGTGAGCAGTTCTTC. This sequence encodes CASSSMIGSEQFF. Based on the CDR3 plus reference TRBV7-2 and TRBJ2-1, the full variable domain is GAGVSQSPSNKVTEKGKDVELRCDPISGHTALYWYRQSLGQGLEFLIYFQGNSAPDKSGLPSDRFSAERTGGSVSTLTIQRTQQEDSAVYLCASSSMIGSEQFFGPGTRLTVL.